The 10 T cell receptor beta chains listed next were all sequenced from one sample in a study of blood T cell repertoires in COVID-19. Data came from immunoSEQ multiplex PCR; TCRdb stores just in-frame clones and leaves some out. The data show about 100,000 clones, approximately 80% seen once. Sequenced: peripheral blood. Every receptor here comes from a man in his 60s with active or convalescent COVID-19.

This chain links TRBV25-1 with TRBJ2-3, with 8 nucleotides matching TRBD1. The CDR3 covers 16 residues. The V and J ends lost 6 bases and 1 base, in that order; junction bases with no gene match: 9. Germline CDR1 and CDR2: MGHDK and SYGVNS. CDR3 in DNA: TGTGCCAGCAGCCGGACAGGGACGAAACGCACAGATACGCAGTATTTT. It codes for CASSRTGTKRTDTQYF.

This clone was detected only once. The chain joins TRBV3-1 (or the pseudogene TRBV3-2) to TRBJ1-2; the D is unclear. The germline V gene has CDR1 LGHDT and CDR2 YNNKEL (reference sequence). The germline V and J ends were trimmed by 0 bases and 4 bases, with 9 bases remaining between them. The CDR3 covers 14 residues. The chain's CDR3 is CASSQDQRGYGYTF. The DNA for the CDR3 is TGTGCCAGCAGCCAAGATCAACGCGGCTATGGCTACACCTTC.

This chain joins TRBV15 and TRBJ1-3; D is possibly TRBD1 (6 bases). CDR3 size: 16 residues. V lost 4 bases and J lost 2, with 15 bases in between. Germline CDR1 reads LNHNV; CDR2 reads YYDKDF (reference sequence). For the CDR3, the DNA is TGTGCCACCAGCAACAACGAGGGGGGGACTGGAAACACCATATATTTT. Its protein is CATSNNEGGTGNTIYF.

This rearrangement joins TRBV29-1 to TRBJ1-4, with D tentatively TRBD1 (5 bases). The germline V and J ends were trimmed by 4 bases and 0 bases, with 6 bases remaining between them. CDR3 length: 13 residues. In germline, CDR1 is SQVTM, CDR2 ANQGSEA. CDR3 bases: TGCAGCGTTGGGACACCAACTAATGAAAAACTGTTTTTT. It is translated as CSVGTPTNEKLFF.

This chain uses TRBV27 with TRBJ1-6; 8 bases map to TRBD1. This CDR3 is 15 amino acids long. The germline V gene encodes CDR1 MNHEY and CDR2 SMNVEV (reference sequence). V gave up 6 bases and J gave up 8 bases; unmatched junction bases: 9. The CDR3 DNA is TGTGCCAGCAGACGGGACAGGTTGGTTGATTCACCCCTCCACTTT. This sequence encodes CASRRDRLVDSPLHF.

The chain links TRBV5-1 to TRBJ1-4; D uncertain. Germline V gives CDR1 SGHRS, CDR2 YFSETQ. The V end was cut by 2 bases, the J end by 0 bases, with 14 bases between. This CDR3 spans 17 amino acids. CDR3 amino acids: CASSFNIQSATNEKLFF. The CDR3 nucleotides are TGCGCCAGCAGCTTTAATATACAGAGTGCAACTAATGAAAAACTGTTTTTT.

CDR3 DNA sequence: TGTGCCAGCTCACCGGGGCTTGATGAAAAACTGTTTTTT. This translates into CASSPGLDEKLFF. This chain links TRBV18 with TRBJ1-4, with D tentatively TRBD1 (5 bases). The CDR3 has 13 residues. V was pared by 3 bases and J by 6 bases, with 8 bases between. Germline CDR1 and CDR2: KGHSH and LQKENI.

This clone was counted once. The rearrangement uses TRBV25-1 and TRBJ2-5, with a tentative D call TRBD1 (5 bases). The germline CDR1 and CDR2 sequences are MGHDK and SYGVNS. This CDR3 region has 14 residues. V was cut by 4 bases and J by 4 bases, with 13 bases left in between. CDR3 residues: CASSASRVSETQYF. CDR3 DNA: TGTGCCAGCAGTGCTTCCAGGGTTTCAGAGACCCAGTACTTC. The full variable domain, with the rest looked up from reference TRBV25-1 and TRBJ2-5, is EADIYQTPRYLVIGTGKKITLECSQTMGHDKMYWYQQDPGMELHLIHYSYGVNSTEKGDLSSESTVSRIRTEHFPLTLESARPSHTSQYLCASSASRVSETQYFGPGTRLLVL.

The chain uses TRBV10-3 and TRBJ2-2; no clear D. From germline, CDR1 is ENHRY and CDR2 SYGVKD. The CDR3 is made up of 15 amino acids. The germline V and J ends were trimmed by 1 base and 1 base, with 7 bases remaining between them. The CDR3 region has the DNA TGTGCCATCAGTGAGTTGTTAGTGAACACCGGGGAGCTGTTTTTT. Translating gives CAISELLVNTGELFF.

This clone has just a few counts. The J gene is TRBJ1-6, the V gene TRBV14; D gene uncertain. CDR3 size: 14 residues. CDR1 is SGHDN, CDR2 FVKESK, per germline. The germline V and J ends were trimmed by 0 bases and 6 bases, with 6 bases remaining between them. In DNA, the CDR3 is TGTGCCAGCAGCCAAGATCTGCGTAATTCACCCCTCCACTTT. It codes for CASSQDLRNSPLHF.